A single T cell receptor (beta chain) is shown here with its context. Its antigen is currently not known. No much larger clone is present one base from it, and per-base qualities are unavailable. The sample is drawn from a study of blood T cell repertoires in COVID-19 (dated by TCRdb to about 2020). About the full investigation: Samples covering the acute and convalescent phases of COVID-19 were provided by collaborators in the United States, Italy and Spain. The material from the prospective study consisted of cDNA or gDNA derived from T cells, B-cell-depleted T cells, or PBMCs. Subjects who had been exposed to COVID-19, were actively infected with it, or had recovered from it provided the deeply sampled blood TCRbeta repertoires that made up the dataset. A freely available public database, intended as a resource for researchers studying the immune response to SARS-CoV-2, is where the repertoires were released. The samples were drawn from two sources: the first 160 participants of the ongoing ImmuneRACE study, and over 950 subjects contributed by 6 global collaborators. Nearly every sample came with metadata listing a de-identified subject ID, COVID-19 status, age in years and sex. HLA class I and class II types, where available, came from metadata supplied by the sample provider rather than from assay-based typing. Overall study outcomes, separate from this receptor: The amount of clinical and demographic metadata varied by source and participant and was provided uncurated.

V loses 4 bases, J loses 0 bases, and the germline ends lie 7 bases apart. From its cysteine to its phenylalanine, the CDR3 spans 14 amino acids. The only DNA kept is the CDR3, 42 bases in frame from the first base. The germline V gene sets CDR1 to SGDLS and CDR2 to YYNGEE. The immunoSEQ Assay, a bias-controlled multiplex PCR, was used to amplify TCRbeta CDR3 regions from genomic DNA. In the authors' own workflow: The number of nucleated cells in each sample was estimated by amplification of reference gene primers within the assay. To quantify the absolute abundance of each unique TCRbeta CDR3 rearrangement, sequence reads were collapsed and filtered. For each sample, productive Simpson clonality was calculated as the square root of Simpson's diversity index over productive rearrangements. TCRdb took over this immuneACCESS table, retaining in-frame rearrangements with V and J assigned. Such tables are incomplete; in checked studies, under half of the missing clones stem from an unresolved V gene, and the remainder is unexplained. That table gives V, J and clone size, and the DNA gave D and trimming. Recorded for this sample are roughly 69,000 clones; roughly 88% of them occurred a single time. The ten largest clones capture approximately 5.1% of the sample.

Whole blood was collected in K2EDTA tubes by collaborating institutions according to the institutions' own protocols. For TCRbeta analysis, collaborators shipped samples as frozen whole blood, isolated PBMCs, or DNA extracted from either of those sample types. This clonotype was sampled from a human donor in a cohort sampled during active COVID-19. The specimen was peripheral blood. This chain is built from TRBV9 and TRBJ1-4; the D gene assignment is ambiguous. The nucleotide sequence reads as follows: TGTGCCAGCAGCTTTCGTTCAACTAATGAAAAACTGTTTTTT. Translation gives CASSFRSTNEKLFF.